Below are 26 T cell receptor beta chains sequenced from a single sample in a study of radiotherapy plus CTLA-4 blockade in lung cancer. Profiling relied on immunoSEQ multiplex PCR, and the TCRdb table lists in-frame clones only, not all of them. The sample lists roughly 62,000 clones; about 80% were seen once. The sample consisted of peripheral blood, taken from a patient treated with radiotherapy plus ipilimumab. The receptors shown here come from a human donor with non-small cell lung cancer who had a complete response to radiotherapy plus ipilimumab.

This clone was counted between two and nine times. The chain uses TRBV5-1 and TRBJ2-4; D assignment may be TRBD1 or TRBD2 (5 bases each). CDR1 and CDR2 from the germline V gene are SGHRS and YFSETQ. The CDR3 has 14 residues. V was pared by 3 bases and J by 5 bases, with 12 bases between. The CDR3 region is CASSSLTGQNIQYF. CDR3 nucleotides: TGCGCCAGCAGCTCCCTGACGGGACAAAACATTCAGTACTTC.

The rearrangement links TRBV30 to TRBJ1-2; perhaps TRBD1 as D (5 bases). Germline lookup yields CDR1 GTSNPN and CDR2 SVGIG (reference sequence). V was cut by 3 bases and J by 9 bases, with 14 bases left in between. This CDR3 is built from 12 residues. Written as DNA, the CDR3 is TGTGCCTGGAGCTTTGGGACCGATCGCTACACCTTC. It yields the protein CAWSFGTDRYTF.

The genes are TRBV9 and TRBJ2-2, with 11 bases aligning to TRBD2. The V gene end was trimmed by 0 bases and the J gene end by 8 bases; junction bases not matched to a gene: 6. The CDR3 is 16 residues long. Germline values: CDR1 SGDLS, CDR2 YYNGEE. This CDR3 is CASSVELAGVSGELFF. The CDR3 region has the DNA TGTGCCAGCAGCGTAGAACTAGCGGGAGTATCTGGGGAGCTGTTTTTT.

V is TRBV6-1 and J is TRBJ2-7; D could derive from TRBD1 or TRBD2 (5 bases each). V was clipped by 3 bases and J by 1 base, with 25 bases between them. This CDR3 spans 19 amino acids. CDR1 is MNHNS, CDR2 SASEGT, per germline. The CDR3: CASSEGPFYTDPRSYEQYF. The CDR3 DNA reads as TGTGCCAGCAGTGAGGGACCTTTCTACACGGATCCTAGGTCCTACGAGCAGTACTTC.

This sequence joins TRBV5-1 and TRBJ1-2; TRBD1 matches 9 bases. The CDR3 covers 15 residues. The ends lost 3 bases at V and 1 base at J; junction bases unmatched: 4. Germline CDR1 and CDR2: SGHRS and YFSETQ. CDR3 DNA sequence: TGCGCCAGCAGCTGGACAGGGGATATTAACTATGGCTACACCTTC. It yields the protein CASSWTGDINYGYTF.

This chain links TRBV11-2 with TRBJ1-1, with D possibly matching TRBD1 (5 bases). Trimming took 1 base from V and 0 from J, leaving 9 bases between them. The germline gives CDR1 SGHAT, CDR2 FQNNGV. CDR3 length: 15 residues. The CDR3, as DNA: TGTGCCAGCAGCTTAGCAGGGTCAATGAACACTGAAGCTTTCTTT. It specifies CASSLAGSMNTEAFF. The variable domain in full, with the rest retrieved from reference TRBV11-2 and TRBJ1-1, is EAGVAQSPRYKIIEKRQSVAFWCNPISGHATLYWYQQILGQGPKLLIQFQNNGVVDDSQLPKDRFSAERLKGVDSTLKIQPAKLEDSAVYLCASSLAGSMNTEAFFGQGTRLTVV.

CDR3 bases: TGTGCCAGCAGGGGCCGCGGGACTTACGAGCAGTACGTC. Its protein is CASRGRGTYEQYV. V gene TRBV6-1 combines with J gene TRBJ2-7; weak D call: TRBD2 (6 bases). This CDR3 spans 13 amino acids. CDR1 and CDR2 from the germline V gene are MNHNS and SASEGT. The V end lost 6 bases, the J end lost 4 bases, and 13 bases lay between the germline ends.

The chain combines TRBV19 with TRBJ2-2; a possible D gene is TRBD1 (7 bases). CDR3 size: 17 residues. In germline, CDR1 is LNHDA, CDR2 SQIVND (reference sequence). V lost 7 bases, J lost 7 bases, and 25 bases lay in between. The CDR3 spells CASTPSGGGPRGGELFF. The CDR3 DNA reads TGTGCCAGTACTCCCTCAGGGGGAGGCCCTCGGGGCGGGGAGCTGTTTTTT.

J is TRBJ1-2 and V is TRBV5-4, with unresolved D. The CDR3 spans 15 residues. Trimming cost V 3 bases and J 4 bases, with 16 bases left between them. In germline, CDR1 is SGHNT, CDR2 YYREEE (reference sequence). The CDR3 spells CASSSHGGPLYGYTF. CDR3 DNA: TGTGCCAGCAGCTCTCACGGTGGTCCACTCTATGGCTACACCTTC.

In this sample, this clone turned up once. The CDR3 here is CATAGQRSFYGYTF. CDR3 sequence (DNA): TGTGCCACCGCCGGACAGCGAAGCTTTTATGGCTACACCTTC. The chain has TRBV15 and TRBJ1-2; weak D call: TRBD1 (6 bases). Germline CDR1 LNHNV, CDR2 YYDKDF (reference sequence). CDR3 size: 14 residues. V shed 8 bases and J shed 5 bases, with 18 bases lying between them.

V and J are TRBV7-2 and TRBJ2-3; 8 positions match TRBD2. The CDR3 totals 17 residues. Per germline, CDR1 SGHTA and CDR2 FQGNSA. The junction had 12 bases not matched to a gene; V was cut back by 5 bases and J by 2 bases. The CDR3 here is CASSLGGGGTPTDTQYF. DNA for the CDR3: TGTGCCAGCAGCCTCGGGGGGGGCGGAACCCCCACAGATACGCAGTATTTT.

The chain joins TRBV28 to TRBJ2-6; no definite D call. Germline assignment: CDR1 MDHEN and CDR2 SYDVKM. CDR3 length: 15 amino acids. The ends were cut back, 1 base at V and 6 bases at J, with 10 bases in the middle. The CDR3 bases are TGTGCCAGCAGTTTATTCCAGGCTGCGGCCAACGTCCTGACTTTC. It codes for CASSLFQAAANVLTF.

The chain has TRBV5-4 and TRBJ1-4, with a weak D call TRBD1 (6 bases). The length of the CDR3 is 14 residues. Germline values: CDR1 SGHNT, CDR2 YYREEE (reference sequence). Trimming removed 3 bases at V and 0 bases at J, with 6 bases between. CDR3 nucleotides: TGTGCCAGCAGCTGGGACACAACTAATGAAAAACTGTTTTTT. Amino acids: CASSWDTTNEKLFF.

The chain combines TRBV10-3 with TRBJ1-2, with 9 bases aligning to TRBD1. The length of the CDR3 is 13 residues. Germline trimming cut 0 bases from V and 8 bases from J; bases unmatched to any gene: 1. The germline V gene encodes CDR1 ENHRY and CDR2 SYGVKD. The CDR3 here is CAISESDRGGYTF. The CDR3 DNA is TGTGCCATCAGTGAGTCGGACAGGGGAGGCTACACCTTC.

This chain's CDR3 is CASGLAGGYEQYV. CDR3 bases: TGTGCCAGCGGACTAGCGGGAGGCTACGAGCAGTACGTC. V is TRBV6-1 and J is TRBJ2-7; 14 bases fit TRBD2. V gave up 8 bases and J gave up 3 bases; unmatched junction bases: 0. Germline CDR1 is MNHNS and CDR2 is SASEGT. This CDR3 is 13 amino acids long.

V and J are TRBV6-1 and TRBJ1-5, with D possibly TRBD1 on 5 matching bases. Trimming stripped 0 bases from V and 6 bases from J, with 12 bases between. The CDR3 has 15 amino acids. Germline V lookup: CDR1 MNHNS, CDR2 SASEGT. The CDR3 reads CASSEAGRLGQPQHF. The DNA for the CDR3 is TGTGCCAGCAGTGAAGCGGGGCGGTTGGGTCAGCCCCAGCATTTT.

This clone was picked up a small number of times. The rearrangement uses TRBV28 and TRBJ1-2, with D possibly matching TRBD1 (5 bases). V dropped 5 bases and J dropped 5 bases, with 15 bases sitting between them. This CDR3 spans 14 amino acids. Germline V gene data show CDR1 as MDHEN and CDR2 as SYDVKM. The CDR3 DNA reads as TGTGCCAGCAGTCCTGGGACTGAGACGTATGGCTACACCTTC. This encodes CASSPGTETYGYTF.

V is TRBV5-1 and J is TRBJ2-2, with 10 bases matching TRBD1. In germline, CDR1 is SGHRS, CDR2 YFSETQ. With V trimmed by 4 bases and J by 4 bases, 4 bases remained unmatched. The CDR3 spans 15 residues. The CDR3 spells CASSPRTGGTGELFF. The CDR3 DNA reads as TGCGCCAGCAGCCCCCGGACAGGGGGCACCGGGGAGCTGTTTTTT.

The chain joins TRBV27 to TRBJ2-3; 10 nucleotides agree with TRBD2. The CDR3 contains 18 residues. From germline, CDR1 is MNHEY and CDR2 SMNVEV (reference sequence). V dropped 5 bases and J dropped 6; count of bases not matched to a gene: 17. CDR3 coding DNA: TGTGCCAGCAGTGATCGTCGGCTAGCGGGGGCCACGCGGGATACGCAGTATTTT. This gives the protein CASSDRRLAGATRDTQYF.

This clone was observed a few times. This chain joins TRBV19 and TRBJ1-2; D is perhaps TRBD1 (6 bases). The germline V gene has CDR1 LNHDA and CDR2 SQIVND (reference sequence). This CDR3 is built from 17 residues. Trimming removed 4 bases at V and 0 bases at J, with 18 bases between. The CDR3 is CASSNIRGVSANYGYTF. Written as DNA, the CDR3 is TGTGCCAGTAGTAATATCAGGGGAGTCTCGGCTAACTATGGCTACACCTTC.

In DNA, the CDR3 is TGTGCCAGCAGTTTTTTCTCCATATCTGGGCATAAGTGGACCCAGTACTTC. Its protein is CASSFFSISGHKWTQYF. The chain links TRBV27 to TRBJ2-5; D remains unclear. Between the trimmed V and J ends, which lost 3 bases and 7 bases, there was a span of 24 bases. Germline V lookup: CDR1 MNHEY, CDR2 SMNVEV (reference sequence). The CDR3 runs to 17 residues.

The chain employs TRBV5-1 and TRBJ2-1; D is unresolved. The germline CDR1 and CDR2 sequences are SGHRS and YFSETQ. V dropped 4 bases and J dropped 0 bases, with 8 bases sitting between them. This CDR3 is 14 amino acids long. CDR3 DNA sequence: TGCGCCAGCAGCGGCGAAAGCTCCTACAATGAGCAGTTCTTC. Amino acid sequence: CASSGESSYNEQFF.

The chain joins TRBV5-1 to TRBJ2-1, with TRBD2 matching over 8 bases. This CDR3 comprises 16 residues. The V and J ends lost 0 bases and 6 bases, in that order; junction bases with no gene match: 8. CDR1 and CDR2 from the germline V gene are SGHRS and YFSETQ. The CDR3 spells CASSLVYGRGGNEQFF. The CDR3 nucleotides read TGCGCCAGCAGCTTGGTTTACGGGAGGGGAGGCAATGAGCAGTTCTTC.

This clone was seen a single time. For the CDR3, the DNA is TGTGCCAGTAGTACTCCCCGGGGACAGTCCTACGAGCAGTACTTC. Its protein product is CASSTPRGQSYEQYF. The gene calls are TRBV19 and TRBJ2-7; the match to TRBD1 covers 7 bases. V was clipped by 4 bases and J by 1 base; unmatched bases: 7. In germline, CDR1 is LNHDA, CDR2 SQIVND (reference sequence). The CDR3 has 15 residues.

V usage is TRBV2 and J usage is TRBJ1-1, with D possibly matching TRBD1 (5 bases). Between the trimmed V and J ends, which lost 3 bases and 7 bases, there was a span of 12 bases. Per germline, CDR1 SNHLY and CDR2 FYNNEI. The CDR3 sequence is 13 residues long. As DNA, the CDR3 is TGTGCCAGCAGTGAGGTAGGGGTTTATGAAGCTTTCTTT. It encodes CASSEVGVYEAFF. Complete variable domain (other parts from reference TRBV2 and TRBJ1-1): EPEVTQTPSHQVTQMGQEVILRCVPISNHLYFYWYRQILGQKVEFLVSFYNNEISEKSEIFDDQFSVERPDGSNFTLKIRSTKLEDSAMYFCASSEVGVYEAFFGQGTRLTVV.

CDR3: CASSRDRNTEAFF. The CDR3, as DNA: TGTGCCAGCAGCCGGGACAGGAACACTGAAGCTTTCTTT. V and J are TRBV13 and TRBJ1-1, with 7 bases lining up with TRBD1. Losses at the gene ends were 5 bases for V and 1 base for J; bases not matched to a gene: 1. Germline CDR1 PRHDT, CDR2 FYEKMQ (reference sequence). CDR3 size: 13 residues.